This T cell receptor beta chain derives from a study of shared clonotypes between healthy human individuals. General study points: Sequencing depth was a factor that was expected to affect clonotype sharing among donors. Clonotypes shared by all four sorted-subset donors had higher generation probabilities than non-shared clonotypes.

Method: immunoSEQ multiplex PCR; TCRdb's copy keeps in-frame clones and lacks some. The sample lists some 1,900,000 clones, around 96% occurring once. This clone appeared a few times. Its antigen is unknown. CD45RO-negative, CCR7-positively selected cells formed the naive CD8 fraction, excluding terminally differentiated effector memory CD45RA+ cells. V shed 2 bases, J shed 3 bases, and the junction held 4 bases outside the gene matches. The germline V gene encodes CDR1 SEHNR and CDR2 FQNEAQ (reference sequence). This CDR3 comprises 15 residues. The V gene is TRBV7-9, the J gene TRBJ2-7; 10 bases match TRBD1. The specimen was naive CD8+ T cells sorted from blood. The clonotype originates from a man between 18 and 35 years old in good health. The CDR3 sequence: CASSLIGQGDYEQYF. The DNA of the CDR3 is TGTGCCAGCAGCTTAATCGGACAGGGGGACTACGAGCAGTACTTC.